The text below deals with one TCR beta chain. This CDR3 has 20 amino acids. Per germline, CDR1 SGHKS and CDR2 YYEKEE (reference sequence). The V and J ends lost 1 base and 7 bases respectively, with 32 bases between them. Profiling relied on immunoSEQ multiplex PCR, and the TCRdb table lists in-frame clones only, not all of them. The sample has hundreds of thousands of clones, approximately 81% seen once. These data are taken from a study of blood T cell repertoires in COVID-19. The TCR sequence derives from a woman aged 80 or older with acute or convalescent COVID-19. The gene calls are TRBV5-5 and TRBJ1-1; perhaps TRBD1 as D (5 bases). Material for sequencing was peripheral blood. The CDR3 spells CASSLRPGAQGGWVDSEAFF. DNA of the CDR3: TGTGCCAGCAGCTTGAGGCCTGGCGCCCAGGGTGGATGGGTCGACAGTGAAGCTTTCTTT.